The count of the clone carrying this T cell receptor (beta chain) is one. These data belong to a study of T cell changes during pregnancy in multiple sclerosis. Sequenced by immunoSEQ multiplex PCR; TCRdb stores in-frame clones only, minus some. The sample lists about 120,000 clones, approximately 93% occurring once. This CDR3 region has 16 residues. In germline, CDR1 is PRHDT, CDR2 FYEKMQ (reference sequence). The trim removed 5 bases at V and 2 bases at J, leaving 10 bases unmatched. The receptor's source is a female donor with multiple sclerosis, enrolled in a pregnancy study. Material: peripheral blood, obtained before pregnancy. V and J are TRBV13 and TRBJ2-7; 9 bases are shared with TRBD2. CDR3 DNA: TGTGCCAGCAGCGAGTCACTAGCGGGTTCCCCCTACGAGCAGTACTTC. This codes for CASSESLAGSPYEQYF.